The 8 T cell receptor beta chains in this list originate from one sample, sequenced in a study of CD8+ T cells in alopecia areata. The authors extracted RNA and reverse transcribed it into cDNA as the sequencing template. Some clones are missing from TCRdb's copy, which holds only in-frame ones; the method was immunoSEQ multiplex PCR. The table has some 100,000 clones, roughly 60% seen once. Treatment given: oral pan-JAK inhibitor, 5-10 mg twice daily. The sequences come from CD8+ T cells sorted from blood, collected between weeks 55 and 70, from a patient treated with tofacitinib. These receptor sequences come from a human donor with alopecia areata.

This chain links TRBV5-6 with TRBJ2-4; D uncertain. The CDR3 is made up of 14 amino acids. The V end was cut by 4 bases, the J end by 3 bases, with 11 bases between. In germline, CDR1 is SGHDT, CDR2 YYEEEE. The CDR3 region is CASSPSVSKNIQYF. The CDR3 DNA reads TGTGCCAGCAGCCCCAGTGTGAGCAAAAACATTCAGTACTTC.

This clone was detected once. The V gene is TRBV11-2, the J gene TRBJ2-1; D gene uncertain. V was shortened by 5 bases and J by 5 bases, with 13 bases between the two germline ends. CDR1 SGHAT and CDR2 FQNNGV come from the germline V gene. This CDR3 spans 14 amino acids. The CDR3 nucleotides are TGTGCCAGCAGCCCAGTCCGGCAGGACAATGAGCAGTTCTTC. Encoded protein: CASSPVRQDNEQFF.

This clone was seen a few times. This chain uses TRBV13 with TRBJ1-6, with D perhaps TRBD1 (6 bases). Per germline, CDR1 PRHDT and CDR2 FYEKMQ (reference sequence). This CDR3 contains 18 residues. V was trimmed by 5 bases and J by 3 bases, leaving 20 bases between them. Here the CDR3 DNA reads TGTGCCAGCAGCCCCAGAAGGGGGGTGGGGAACTATAATTCACCCCTCCACTTT. Encoded protein: CASSPRRGVGNYNSPLHF. Full variable domain (missing parts from reference TRBV13 and TRBJ1-6): AAGVIQSPRHLIKEKRETATLKCYPIPRHDTVYWYQQGPGQDPQFLISFYEKMQSDKGSIPDRFSAQQFSDYHSELNMSSLELGDSALYFCASSPRRGVGNYNSPLHFGNGTRLTVT.

The genes are TRBV11-2 and TRBJ2-7, with D possibly being TRBD1 (5 bases). The germline gives CDR1 SGHAT, CDR2 FQNNGV. The CDR3 length is 13 residues. V lost 3 bases and J lost 3, with 9 bases in between. The CDR3 loop is CASSFGQGYEQYF. The DNA for the CDR3 is TGTGCCAGCAGCTTCGGACAAGGCTACGAGCAGTACTTC.

This rearrangement joins TRBV6-5 to TRBJ2-7; D might be TRBD1 (6 bases). Germline lookup yields CDR1 MNHEY and CDR2 SVGAGI. The CDR3 covers 15 residues. The germline V and J ends were trimmed by 5 bases and 3 bases, with 17 bases remaining between them. Here the CDR3 DNA reads TGTGCCAGCAGTACCACCAGGACAGCGAGCTACGAGCAGTACTTC. Translating it yields CASSTTRTASYEQYF.

This rearrangement joins TRBV5-1 to TRBJ2-2; D gene uncertain. This CDR3 comprises 16 residues. Germline lookup yields CDR1 SGHRS and CDR2 YFSETQ. V dropped 4 bases and J dropped 3 bases, with 16 bases sitting between them. The CDR3 region has the DNA TGCGCCAGCAGCGGACCTGGTGGGGTCGACACCGGGGAGCTGTTTTTT. Translated, it gives CASSGPGGVDTGELFF.

The chain is built from TRBV2 and TRBJ1-2; no reliable D call. The CDR3 covers 11 residues. Germline loops: CDR1 SNHLY, CDR2 FYNNEI. For the CDR3, the DNA is TGTGCGACGCGAGAGGGCTATGGCTACACCTTC. Encoded protein: CATREGYGYTF.

This chain links TRBV5-1 with TRBJ2-1; D gene unclear. Trimming removed 5 bases from V and 6 bases from J, with 9 bases in between. This CDR3 spans 12 amino acids. Germline CDR1 is SGHRS and CDR2 is YFSETQ. The CDR3 sequence: CASRPSRNEQFF. CDR3 DNA: TGCGCCAGCAGACCTAGTCGCAATGAGCAGTTCTTC.